This T cell receptor beta chain comes out of a study of cytomegalovirus exposure and HLA in healthy donors. Study observations and caveats: Across donors, most TCRs were seen rarely, yet some public ones were widespread. In vitro, a few CMV-associated chains proved specific for CMV antigens. Cytomegalovirus-associated TCR beta chains were listed, numbering over 150.

V was clipped by 4 bases and J by 7 bases, with 17 bases between them. The length of the CDR3 is 15 residues. Germline-derived CDR1 and CDR2 are SGHNT and YYREEE (reference sequence). Assay: immunoSEQ multiplex PCR; the TCRdb copy retains only in-frame clones and omits some. The data hold approximately 81,000 clones, with 85% to 95% observed a single time. In regard to this clone: Antigen unknown.

The chain links TRBV5-4 to TRBJ1-4; TRBD1 is a possible D gene (6 bases). This receptor was obtained from a man younger than 35 in good health and CMV-seronegative. The sample taken for sequencing was PBMCs. CDR3 sequence reads: CASSLGDTGGEKLFF. CDR3 DNA: TGTGCCAGCAGCCTGGGGGACACGGGAGGTGAAAAACTGTTTTTT.